The rows below give T cell receptor beta chains drawn from one sample of a study of Tregs in tolerant kidney transplant recipients. The table came from immunoSEQ multiplex PCR; TCRdb's copy has only in-frame clones and leaves some out. The data show tens of thousands of clones, with around 90% seen just once and roughly 5% held by the top ten. The sequenced material came from CD8+ T cells from blood. The receptors come from a human donor in good health. Both conserved end residues are part of each CDR3. A D gene is named only where the DNA matches it firmly.

>TRBJ2-3|.|TRBV4-2
CASSHPGGRSTSTDTQYF
TGTGCCAGCAGCCATCCTGGAGGGCGATCTACTAGCACAGATACGCAGTATTTT
>TRBJ2-3|.|TRBV4-2
CASSQEAVGPDTQYF
TGTGCCAGCAGCCAAGAGGCAGTGGGCCCAGATACGCAGTATTTT
>TRBJ1-2|TRBD1|TRBV2
CASTPDRGQNYGYTF
TGTGCCAGCACTCCCGACAGGGGGCAAAACTATGGCTACACCTTC
>TRBJ2-7|TRBD1|TRBV5-1
CASSWTGAEQYF
TGCGCCAGCAGCTGGACAGGGGCCGAGCAGTACTTC
>TRBJ2-2|.|TRBV7-9
CASSPVVSGELFF
TGTGCCAGCAGCCCGGTCGTTTCCGGGGAGCTGTTTTTT
>TRBJ2-3|.|TRBV6-4
CASSDGSGGTDTQYF
TGTGCCAGCAGTGACGGGTCAGGGGGCACAGATACGCAGTATTTT
>TRBJ2-3|.|TRBV4-2
CASSQDRSPDTQYF
TGTGCCAGCAGCCAAGATAGGTCACCAGATACGCAGTATTTT
>TRBJ2-7|.|TRBV4-1
CASSQVEGESYEQYF
TGCGCCAGCAGCCAAGTAGAGGGGGAATCATACGAGCAGTACTTC
>TRBJ1-1|TRBD1|TRBV15
CATSRGQEYTEAFF
TGTGCCACCAGCAGGGGACAGGAGTACACTGAAGCTTTCTTT
>TRBJ2-4|.|TRBV27
CASSPPGSRNIQYF
TGTGCCAGCAGCCCGCCCGGCTCACGAAACATTCAGTACTTC
>TRBJ2-1|TRBD2|TRBV14
CASSQDPSGSYNEQFF
TGTGCCAGCAGCCAAGACCCTAGCGGTTCCTACAATGAGCAGTTCTTC
>TRBJ2-5|.|TRBV4-1
CASSRKPPGEGALYQETQYF
TGCGCCAGCAGCCGGAAGCCCCCCGGGGAGGGGGCTTTGTACCAAGAGACCCAGTACTTC
>TRBJ1-2|.|TRBV19
CASSPRDGDGYTF
TGTGCCAGTAGTCCCCGGGATGGGGATGGCTACACCTTC
>TRBJ2-1|TRBD1|TRBV9
CASNGGSRGQGASYNEQFF
TGTGCCAGCAATGGAGGCTCGAGAGGACAGGGGGCTTCCTACAATGAGCAGTTCTTC
>TRBJ1-2|.|TRBV5-6
CASSLDPGHHYGYTF
TGTGCCAGCAGCTTGGATCCGGGACACCACTATGGCTACACCTTC
>TRBJ2-3|TRBD2|TRBV2
CASSGGWIAGGQTDTQYF
TGTGCCAGCAGTGGGGGTTGGATAGCGGGAGGGCAAACAGATACGCAGTATTTT
>TRBJ1-2|.|TRBV7-8
CASSLGQGTMGYTF
TGTGCCAGCAGCTTAGGGCAGGGAACTATGGGCTACACCTTC
>TRBJ2-3|TRBD1|TRBV11-2
CASSLPTRQGKYSDTQYF
TGTGCCAGCAGCCTCCCCACCCGACAGGGGAAGTACTCAGATACGCAGTATTTT
>TRBJ1-2|TRBD1|TRBV5-5
CASSSGTGFYYGYTF
TGTGCCAGCAGCTCCGGGACAGGGTTCTACTATGGCTACACCTTC
>TRBJ2-5|TRBD2|TRBV10-3
CAISPGTSGTQTIGQYF
TGTGCCATCTCGCCCGGGACTAGCGGGACACAAACGATTGGCCAGTACTTC
>TRBJ2-7|.|TRBV2
CASSEGLDRKYEQYF
TGTGCCAGCAGTGAAGGGTTGGACAGAAAATACGAGCAGTACTTC